This TCR beta chain comes out of a study of T cell responses to AZD1222 COVID-19 vaccine. Sequencing was performed with immunoSEQ multiplex PCR; in TCRdb, only in-frame clones are kept and a portion is missing. This sample contains about 140,000 clones. Turning to this clone: Other DNA sequences of this sample code for an identical CDR3.

This CDR3 is 11 amino acids long. Trimming cost V 3 bases and J 1 base, with 0 bases left between them. Germline CDR1 is LGHDT and CDR2 is YNNKEL (reference sequence). The clonotype comes from an adult in good health. This sequence joins TRBV3-1 (or the pseudogene TRBV3-2) and TRBJ1-1; D is undetermined. Sequenced sample: peripheral blood. CDR3 sequence: CASSQNTEAFF. CDR3 bases: TGTGCCAGCAGCCAGAACACTGAAGCTTTCTTT.